This TCR beta chain is drawn from a study of blood T cell repertoires in COVID-19. Study-level information: Samples of COVID-19 (acute and convalescent) were obtained from the United States, Italy and Spain. From T cells, B-cell-depleted T cells, or PBMCs came the material, which was cDNA or gDNA.

V shed 3 bases and J 3 bases; nucleotides not matched to a gene: 14. The CDR3 has 17 residues. The germline CDR1 and CDR2 sequences are LGHDT and YNNKEL (reference sequence). Enrolled during active infection, Seattle patients were then followed longitudinally. TCRdb's table, derived via immunoSEQ multiplex PCR, lists solely in-frame clones and lacks some. The sample contains some 120,000 clones, about 88% of which appear only once. The V and J genes are TRBV3-1 (or the pseudogene TRBV3-2) and TRBJ2-7; 7 nucleotides align to TRBD1. The sequence was obtained from a man in his fifties or sixties with COVID-19, enrolled during active disease. Sequences were obtained from peripheral blood. The CDR3 nucleotides read TGTGCCAGCAGCCAGAGCCCCGACAGGGAACTTGGCTACGAGCAGTACTTC. Protein sequence: CASSQSPDRELGYEQYF.